These T cell receptor beta chains were read from a single sample in a study of graft-versus-host responses after intestinal transplantation. This table comes from immunoSEQ multiplex PCR, and its TCRdb copy is limited to in-frame clones, with some not included. The data contain 75,000 to 100,000 clones, 80% to 95% of them singletons. No antigen is known for these receptors. The starting material was unstimulated CD4+ T cells sorted from spleen or lymph node cells, obtained before intestinal transplant. These receptors were taken from a human donor who received an intestinal transplant. Both conserved end residues are trimmed from each CDR3. The D gene is left open where the match is weak. For some rows the clone size is stated as once, few or many, or as a class when expanded; others skip it.

. TRBJ2-1 . TRBV7-2 ASVRGTGNEQF
TRBD1 TRBJ2-3 once TRBV9 ASSSRTGMGTDTQY
. TRBJ1-2 . TRBV18 ASSPAVNYGYT
TRBD1 TRBJ2-7 . TRBV2 ASRVDRGLYEQY
. TRBJ1-6 . TRBV5-1 ASSLDRSSYNSPLH
. TRBJ1-4 . TRBV6-1 ASSEVSGNEKLF
. TRBJ1-6 . TRBV9 ASSSRETRNSPLH
TRBD2 TRBJ2-5 once TRBV5-4 ASSWGLAGRETQY
. TRBJ2-5 few TRBV7-9 ASSSRDFQETQY
. TRBJ1-4 . TRBV30 AWGDIWEKLF
TRBD1 TRBJ1-2 . TRBV10-3 AISESGQGAYGYT
TRBD1 TRBJ1-1 few TRBV7-3 ASSSGGTGNTEAF
. TRBJ2-3 . TRBV19 ASMLGGPTDTQY
. TRBJ2-1 . TRBV23-1 APAVLDMLKGEQF
TRBD2 TRBJ2-7 . TRBV11-2 ASRTSGSYEQY
TRBD2 TRBJ2-3 . TRBV28 ASRSSGGPTDTQY
. TRBJ2-2 . TRBV19 ASSIGVGNTGELF
TRBD1 TRBJ1-1 . TRBV30 AWSVIRGWELAGGRAF
. TRBJ2-5 . TRBV7-7 ASTPGAGETQY
TRBD2 TRBJ2-5 . TRBV30 AWSVGLAVKETQY
TRBD1 TRBJ2-5 . TRBV5-8 ASGRGQGPPQETQY
. TRBJ2-5 once TRBV10-1 ASSARYQETQY
. TRBJ2-5 . TRBV5-1 ASSLEGAGGYQETQY
. TRBJ2-7 . TRBV5-1 ASSPDGGLYEQY
TRBD2 TRBJ2-5 . TRBV4-2 ASSQGSSTSGGPVTQY
TRBD2 TRBJ2-7 few TRBV6-1 ASSGRTSGASYEQY
. TRBJ1-2 . TRBV2 ASGQSYGYT
. TRBJ2-7 . TRBV7-2 ASSRVFTYEQY
. TRBJ2-1 . TRBV4-2 ASSHDSEEQF
. TRBJ2-4 . TRBV5-5 ASSLEGANIQY